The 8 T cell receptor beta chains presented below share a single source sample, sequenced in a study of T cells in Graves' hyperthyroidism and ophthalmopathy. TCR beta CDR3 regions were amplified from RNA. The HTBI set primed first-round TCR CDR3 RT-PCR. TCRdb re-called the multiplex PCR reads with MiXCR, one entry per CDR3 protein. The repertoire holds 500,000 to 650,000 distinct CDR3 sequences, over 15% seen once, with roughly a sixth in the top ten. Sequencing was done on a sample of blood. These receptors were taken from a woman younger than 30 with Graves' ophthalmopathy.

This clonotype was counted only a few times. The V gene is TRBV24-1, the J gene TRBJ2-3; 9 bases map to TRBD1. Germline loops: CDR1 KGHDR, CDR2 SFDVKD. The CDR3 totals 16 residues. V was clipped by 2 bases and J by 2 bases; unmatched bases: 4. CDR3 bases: TGTGCCACCAGTGATTACAGGACAGGGGCCACAGATACGCAGTATTTT. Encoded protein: CATSDYRTGATDTQYF.

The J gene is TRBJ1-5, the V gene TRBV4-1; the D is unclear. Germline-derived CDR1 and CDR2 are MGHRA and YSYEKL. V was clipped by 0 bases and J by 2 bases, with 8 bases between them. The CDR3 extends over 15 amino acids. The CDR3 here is CASSQEGSGNQPQHF. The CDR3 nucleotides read TGCGCCAGCAGCCAAGAGGGGTCGGGCAATCAGCCCCAGCATTTT.

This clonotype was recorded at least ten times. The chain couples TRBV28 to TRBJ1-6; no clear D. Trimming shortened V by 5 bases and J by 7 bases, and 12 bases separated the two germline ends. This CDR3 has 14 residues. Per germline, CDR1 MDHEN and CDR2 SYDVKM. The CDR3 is CASSLLGRNSPLHF. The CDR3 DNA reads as TGTGCCAGCAGTCTCCTTGGACGAAATTCACCCCTCCACTTT.

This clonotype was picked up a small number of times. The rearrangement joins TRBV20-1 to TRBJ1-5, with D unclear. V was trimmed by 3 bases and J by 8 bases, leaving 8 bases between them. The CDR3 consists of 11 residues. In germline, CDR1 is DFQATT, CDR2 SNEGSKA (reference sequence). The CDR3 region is CSASAGKPQHF. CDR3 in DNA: TGCAGTGCTAGTGCCGGGAAGCCCCAGCATTTT.

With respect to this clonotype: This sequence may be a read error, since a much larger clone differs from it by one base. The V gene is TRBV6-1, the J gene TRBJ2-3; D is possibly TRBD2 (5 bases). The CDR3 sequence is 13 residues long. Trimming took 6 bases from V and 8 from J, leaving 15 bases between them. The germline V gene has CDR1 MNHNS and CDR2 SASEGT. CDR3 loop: CASRAERDGTQYF. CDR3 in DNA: TGTGCCAGCAGGGCCGAGAGGGATGGTACGCAGTATTTT.

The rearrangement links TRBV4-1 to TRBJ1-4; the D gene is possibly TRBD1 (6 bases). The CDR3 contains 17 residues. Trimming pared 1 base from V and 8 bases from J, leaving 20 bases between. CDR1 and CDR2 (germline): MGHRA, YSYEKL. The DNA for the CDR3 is TGCGCCAGCAGCCAAGTTGAAGTGGGGGCGGCAGGAGAAAAACTGTTTTTT. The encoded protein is CASSQVEVGAAGEKLFF.

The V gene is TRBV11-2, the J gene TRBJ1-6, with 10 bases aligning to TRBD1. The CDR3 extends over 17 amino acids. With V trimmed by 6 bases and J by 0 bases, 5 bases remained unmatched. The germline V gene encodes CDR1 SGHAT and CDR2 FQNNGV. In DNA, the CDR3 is TGTGCCAGCAGGCCAGACAGGGGGCTCTCCTATAATTCACCCCTCCACTTT. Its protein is CASRPDRGLSYNSPLHF. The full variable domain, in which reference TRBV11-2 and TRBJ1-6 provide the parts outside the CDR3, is EAGVAQSPRYKIIEKRQSVAFWCNPISGHATLYWYQQILGQGPKLLIQFQNNGVVDDSQLPKDRFSAERLKGVDSTLKIQPAKLEDSAVYLCASRPDRGLSYNSPLHFGNGTRLTVT.

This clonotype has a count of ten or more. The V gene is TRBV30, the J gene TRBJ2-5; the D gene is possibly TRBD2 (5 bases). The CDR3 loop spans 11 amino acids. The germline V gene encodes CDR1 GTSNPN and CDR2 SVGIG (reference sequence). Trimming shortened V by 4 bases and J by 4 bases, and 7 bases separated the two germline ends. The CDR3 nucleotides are TGTGCCTGGATTGAGGGAGAGACCCAGTACTTC. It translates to CAWIEGETQYF.